Listed below are T cell receptor beta chains from one sample, sequenced in a study of blood T cell repertoires in COVID-19. Using immunoSEQ multiplex PCR, the repertoire was profiled, and TCRdb retains in-frame clones only, with some absent. The table includes around 200,000 clones, under 85% detected once. Material for sequencing was peripheral blood. The receptors originated from a human donor in a cohort sampled during active COVID-19. The CDR3 runs from the conserved cysteine through the conserved F or W. The D gene is left open where the match is weak. Some rows have no size entry. The others give once, few or many, or a class for an expanded clone.

clone_size: .
j_call: TRBJ1-1
d_call: .
v_call: TRBV6-5
cdr3_aa: CASRTSDTEAFF
cdr3_nt: TGTGCCAGCAGGACTTCGGACACTGAAGCTTTCTTT

clone_size: .
j_call: TRBJ1-4
d_call: .
v_call: TRBV5-1
cdr3_aa: CASSLVYSAGREKLFF
cdr3_nt: TGCGCCAGCAGCTTGGTATACTCGGCAGGCAGGGAAAAACTGTTTTTT

clone_size: .
j_call: TRBJ1-6
d_call: .
v_call: TRBV3-1/TRBV3-2
cdr3_aa: CASSQRPGGNSPLHF
cdr3_nt: TGTGCCAGCAGCCAACGACCTGGCGGTAATTCACCCCTCCACTTT

clone_size: .
j_call: TRBJ2-7
d_call: TRBD1
v_call: TRBV25-1
cdr3_aa: CASSEFGGAGGGEQYF
cdr3_nt: TGTGCCAGCAGTGAATTCGGTGGGGCAGGGGGCGGCGAGCAGTACTTC

clone_size: few
j_call: TRBJ2-5
d_call: TRBD2
v_call: TRBV6-5
cdr3_aa: CASSLQGGGIQKTQYF
cdr3_nt: TGTGCCAGCAGTTTACAGGGCGGGGGGATTCAGAAGACCCAGTACTTC

clone_size: .
j_call: TRBJ2-5
d_call: TRBD1
v_call: TRBV7-3
cdr3_aa: CASSSIRGETQYF
cdr3_nt: TGTGCCAGCAGCTCAATCAGGGGGGAGACCCAGTACTTC

clone_size: .
j_call: TRBJ2-7
d_call: TRBD1
v_call: TRBV27
cdr3_aa: CASSRWVGTGFDEQYF
cdr3_nt: TGTGCCAGCAGTAGATGGGTTGGGACAGGATTTGACGAGCAGTACTTC

clone_size: .
j_call: TRBJ2-7
d_call: .
v_call: TRBV5-4
cdr3_aa: CASSLSGVEQYF
cdr3_nt: TGTGCCAGCAGCTTGTCAGGGGTCGAGCAGTACTTC

clone_size: .
j_call: TRBJ2-7
d_call: TRBD2
v_call: TRBV6-5
cdr3_aa: CASRSLAGDEQYF
cdr3_nt: TGTGCCAGCAGGTCTCTAGCGGGGGACGAGCAGTACTTC

clone_size: .
j_call: TRBJ2-2
d_call: TRBD2
v_call: TRBV19
cdr3_aa: CASNPSGGGTGELFF
cdr3_nt: TGTGCCAGTAACCCTTCGGGGGGGGGCACCGGGGAGCTGTTTTTT

clone_size: .
j_call: TRBJ2-7
d_call: TRBD1
v_call: TRBV6-2/TRBV6-3
cdr3_aa: CASSSPWTGGYEQYF
cdr3_nt: TGTGCCAGCAGTTCCCCGTGGACAGGGGGCTACGAGCAGTACTTC

clone_size: once
j_call: TRBJ1-2
d_call: .
v_call: TRBV13
cdr3_aa: CASSALNYGYTF
cdr3_nt: TGTGCCAGCAGCGCCCTAAACTATGGCTACACCTTC

clone_size: .
j_call: TRBJ1-2
d_call: .
v_call: TRBV5-1
cdr3_aa: CASGEREYGYTF
cdr3_nt: TGCGCCAGCGGGGAGAGGGAATATGGCTACACCTTC

clone_size: .
j_call: TRBJ1-4
d_call: .
v_call: TRBV2
cdr3_aa: CASSEGANEKLFF
cdr3_nt: TGTGCCAGCAGTGAAGGAGCTAATGAAAAACTGTTTTTT

clone_size: .
j_call: TRBJ2-3
d_call: TRBD2
v_call: TRBV29-1
cdr3_aa: CSVRGVVTDTQYF
cdr3_nt: TGCAGCGTCCGGGGGGTGGTCACAGATACGCAGTATTTT

clone_size: .
j_call: TRBJ1-5
d_call: TRBD1
v_call: TRBV6-2/TRBV6-3
cdr3_aa: CASSYHRQGLFWQPQHF
cdr3_nt: TGTGCCAGCAGTTACCATCGACAGGGTTTGTTTTGGCAGCCCCAGCATTTT

clone_size: .
j_call: TRBJ1-2
d_call: TRBD1
v_call: TRBV5-1
cdr3_aa: CASSPGQGAYGYTF
cdr3_nt: TGCGCCAGCAGCCCTGGACAGGGGGCGTATGGCTACACCTTC

clone_size: .
j_call: TRBJ1-6
d_call: .
v_call: TRBV24-1
cdr3_aa: CATSDWEINSPLHF
cdr3_nt: TGTGCCACCAGTGATTGGGAGATTAATTCACCCCTCCACTTT

clone_size: .
j_call: TRBJ1-2
d_call: TRBD1
v_call: TRBV13
cdr3_aa: CASSLGHTGAQYSYGYTF
cdr3_nt: TGTGCCAGCAGCTTAGGCCACACAGGGGCGCAGTATAGTTATGGCTACACCTTC

clone_size: once
j_call: TRBJ2-3
d_call: TRBD1
v_call: TRBV5-1
cdr3_aa: CASGRDRGSDTQYF
cdr3_nt: TGCGCCAGCGGCCGGGACAGGGGGTCAGATACGCAGTATTTT

clone_size: .
j_call: TRBJ1-4
d_call: .
v_call: TRBV2
cdr3_aa: CASEGGVGEKLFF
cdr3_nt: TGTGCCAGCGAGGGGGGGGTAGGTGAAAAACTGTTTTTT

clone_size: .
j_call: TRBJ2-3
d_call: .
v_call: TRBV7-9
cdr3_aa: CASSQGSNTQYF
cdr3_nt: TGTGCCAGCAGCCAGGGCTCGAATACGCAGTATTTT

clone_size: .
j_call: TRBJ1-3
d_call: .
v_call: TRBV19
cdr3_aa: CASSTTPEYYGNTIYF
cdr3_nt: TGTGCCAGTAGTACCACCCCGGAATACTACGGAAACACCATATATTTT

clone_size: .
j_call: TRBJ1-1
d_call: .
v_call: TRBV20-1
cdr3_aa: CSASGDTEAFF
cdr3_nt: TGCAGTGCTTCGGGAGACACTGAAGCTTTCTTT

clone_size: .
j_call: TRBJ2-3
d_call: TRBD2
v_call: TRBV29-1
cdr3_aa: CSVVRTRDTDTQYF
cdr3_nt: TGCAGCGTTGTCCGGACTAGAGACACAGATACGCAGTATTTT

clone_size: .
j_call: TRBJ2-7
d_call: TRBD1
v_call: TRBV7-9
cdr3_aa: CASSLVGTGGEQYF
cdr3_nt: TGTGCCAGCAGCTTAGTGGGGACAGGGGGCGAGCAGTACTTC

clone_size: .
j_call: TRBJ1-3
d_call: .
v_call: TRBV6-9
cdr3_aa: CASSYPPDSSGNTIYF
cdr3_nt: TGTGCCAGCAGTTATCCCCCGGACAGCTCTGGAAACACCATATATTTT

clone_size: .
j_call: TRBJ1-4
d_call: TRBD1
v_call: TRBV19
cdr3_aa: CASSQGQGESNEKLFF
cdr3_nt: TGTGCCAGTAGTCAGGGACAGGGGGAATCAAATGAAAAACTGTTTTTT

clone_size: .
j_call: TRBJ2-7
d_call: TRBD1
v_call: TRBV6-5
cdr3_aa: CASVMTGGGYEQYF
cdr3_nt: TGTGCCAGCGTAATGACAGGGGGAGGCTACGAGCAGTACTTC

clone_size: .
j_call: TRBJ2-7
d_call: .
v_call: TRBV7-9
cdr3_aa: CASSFRGSSYEQYF
cdr3_nt: TGTGCCAGCAGCTTCCGGGGGAGCTCCTACGAGCAGTACTTC

clone_size: .
j_call: TRBJ2-5
d_call: .
v_call: TRBV10-3
cdr3_aa: CAISEGQISLAGETQYF
cdr3_nt: TGTGCCATCAGTGAGGGACAAATTTCCTTAGCAGGAGAGACCCAGTACTTC